This T cell receptor beta chain was retrieved from a study of CD8 T cells in ankylosing spondylitis. Findings and limits, study-wide: Ankylosing spondylitis blood appeared to carry a characteristic TCR beta motif of several highly homologous variants. Earlier work had already found some motif variants in reactive arthritis synovial fluid and blood.

Quantitative molecular-barcoded 5'-RACE generated the TCR beta libraries. TCRdb redid the calling of the 5' RACE reads with MiXCR, one entry per CDR3 protein. The sample shows a few hundred thousand distinct CDR3 sequences, under 14% of them seen only once. The V gene end was trimmed by 1 base and the J gene end by 5 bases; junction bases not matched to a gene: 12. The CDR3 totals 19 residues. Germline V CDR1 and CDR2: LGHDT, YNNKEL (reference sequence). This clonotype has more than one count but fewer than ten. No antigen is known for it. Sequences were obtained from blood, either unsorted or a sorted T cell fraction (not recorded which). This TCR was recovered from a female donor with ankylosing spondylitis or in good health (not recorded which). This chain connects TRBV3-1 to TRBJ2-1, with 12 nucleotides matching TRBD2. CDR3 DNA: TGTGCCAGCAGCCAAGGGCGGCTAGCGGGGGGGCGTGGCCACAATGAGCAGTTCTTC. Translated: CASSQGRLAGGRGHNEQFF.